This is a list of T cell receptor beta chains from one sample in a study of T-cell reconstitution after alpha-beta-depleted transplantation in children. Each CDR3 protein is one row after TCRdb ran MiXCR on the PCR reads. The repertoire holds hundreds of thousands of distinct CDR3 sequences, over 10% seen once, with over 2% in the top ten. Sequences were derived from PBMCs, mostly from graft donor cells, sampled 360 days after TCRalphabeta/CD19-depleted stem cell transplant. Receptors were obtained from a male patient under 18 who had a stem cell transplant for acute myeloid leukemia, so the T cells may come from the graft donor. Each CDR3 is given with its conserved first and last residue. The order of the fields is J gene, D gene, clone size, V gene, CDR3 DNA, CDR3 protein. A D gene is named only where the DNA matches it firmly. Clone size is stated in some rows and not others, as once, few, many or a class when expanded.

>TRBJ1-6|NA|NA|TRBV28
TGTGCCAGCAGTCCATTAAGGGGGGCTCGAAATTCACCCCTCCACTTT
CASSPLRGARNSPLHF
>TRBJ2-7|NA|NA|TRBV28
TGTGCCAGCAAGTTCTTAGGGGGGGTCTCCTACGAGCAGTACTTC
CASKFLGGVSYEQYF
>TRBJ2-3|NA|NA|TRBV20-1
TGCAGTGCAAAAACGAGCGGCACAGATACGCAGTATTTT
CSAKTSGTDTQYF
>TRBJ2-1|NA|many|TRBV29-1
TGCAGCGTTGAGGTTCGGGGAGTAGGCGACAATGAGCAGTTCTTC
CSVEVRGVGDNEQFF
>TRBJ2-7|TRBD1|few|TRBV18
TGTGCCAGCTCACCGTTACAGGGGGGCTACGAGCAGTACTTC
CASSPLQGGYEQYF
>TRBJ2-7|NA|NA|TRBV7-6
TGTGCCAGCAGCTTAGCTAGCAGCATCGAGCAGTACTTC
CASSLASSIEQYF
>TRBJ2-3|NA|few|TRBV20-1
TGCAGTGCTAGGGAGTGGTTGCCTACGCAGTATTTT
CSAREWLPTQYF
>TRBJ2-7|TRBD2|NA|TRBV28
TGTGCCAGCAGTTTAGGGCCAATCGGGTTCGGGGAGGGTTACGAGCAGTACTTC
CASSLGPIGFGEGYEQYF
>TRBJ2-7|NA|few|TRBV29-1
TGCAGCGTAAGGACCTTTAACCACGAGCAGTACTTC
CSVRTFNHEQYF
>TRBJ2-1|TRBD2|few|TRBV20-1
TGCAGTGCTCTCGGGACTAGTCGCCGGAGTGAGCAGTTCTTC
CSALGTSRRSEQFF
>TRBJ2-5|TRBD2|few|TRBV10-3
TGTGCCATCAGTCTAGCGGAGACGACTAATCAAGAGACCCAGTACTTC
CAISLAETTNQETQYF
>TRBJ2-1|NA|NA|TRBV7-2
TGTGCCAGCAGCCCCGTCGGGGCGAGAGGGCTTAATGAGCAGTTCTTC
CASSPVGARGLNEQFF
>TRBJ2-7|TRBD2|NA|TRBV7-3
TGTGCCAGCAGCTTAACTGGACTAGTTCACGAGCAGTACTTC
CASSLTGLVHEQYF
>TRBJ2-4|TRBD2|many|TRBV6-2/TRBV6-3
TGTGCCAGCAGTTACCGCCAAGGGACTAGCGGGACAGCCAAAAACATTCAGTACTTC
CASSYRQGTSGTAKNIQYF
>TRBJ2-7|NA|few|TRBV10-3
TGTGCCATATCGATAGGGGACTACGAGCAGTACTTC
CAISIGDYEQYF
>TRBJ2-3|NA|NA|TRBV11-2
TGTGCCAGCAGCTTAGGGCCGGGGCCCACAGATACGCAGTATTTT
CASSLGPGPTDTQYF
>TRBJ1-5|NA|NA|TRBV5-1
TGCGCCAGCAGCTTGGTTCAGGGTGGCCAGCCCCAGCATTTT
CASSLVQGGQPQHF
>TRBJ2-1|NA|many|TRBV7-3
TGTGCCAGCAGTTTTCATGGGAATGCTCGTAATGAGCAGTTCTTC
CASSFHGNARNEQFF
>TRBJ1-4|TRBD1|many|TRBV11-2
TGTGCCAGCAGCTCCCGGGACAGAGGGAATGAAAAACTGTTTTTT
CASSSRDRGNEKLFF
>TRBJ2-2|NA|few|TRBV14
TGTGCCAGCAGCCAAGATTACACTTCCACCGGGGAGCTGTTTTTT
CASSQDYTSTGELFF
>TRBJ2-1|TRBD2|many|TRBV5-1
TGCGCCAGCAGCTTAGGGAACCGACTAGCCTTAAATGAGCAGTTCTTC
CASSLGNRLALNEQFF
>TRBJ2-6|NA|few|TRBV5-1
TGCGCCAGCAGCTTGGCATTTCCTGGGGCCAACGTCCTGACTTTC
CASSLAFPGANVLTF
>TRBJ2-5|TRBD2|NA|TRBV27
TGTGCCAGCAGTATAGCGGGAGTCCAAGAGACCCAGTACTTC
CASSIAGVQETQYF